Presented here are 2 T cell receptor beta chains from one specimen sequenced in a study of CD8+ T cells in alopecia areata. Sequencing used cDNA as its template, made by extracting RNA and reverse transcribing it. Sequencing was performed with immunoSEQ multiplex PCR; in TCRdb, only in-frame clones are kept and a portion is missing. This table has 200,000 to 250,000 clones, more than 45% appearing once. The treatment is: oral pan-JAK inhibitor, 5-10 mg twice daily. Sequencing was performed on CD4+ T cells sorted from blood, taken at week 4, from a patient treated with tofacitinib. Source of these receptors: a human donor with alopecia areata.

The rearrangement joins TRBV9 to TRBJ2-7; the D is unclear. Germline assignment: CDR1 SGDLS and CDR2 YYNGEE. V was cut by 4 bases and J by 2 bases, with 13 bases left in between. This CDR3 is 14 amino acids long. CDR3 sequence reads: CASSPGPPAYEQYF. CDR3 DNA sequence: TGTGCCAGCAGCCCTGGGCCCCCCGCCTACGAGCAGTACTTC.

The rearrangement uses TRBV13 and TRBJ2-7, with TRBD2 as a possible D gene (5 bases). Between the trimmed V and J ends, which lost 4 bases and 2 bases, there was a span of 9 bases. The CDR3 covers 13 residues. The germline V gene has CDR1 PRHDT and CDR2 FYEKMQ (reference sequence). CDR3 in amino acids: CASSSVTTYEQYF. The CDR3, as DNA: TGTGCCAGCAGCTCGGTGACTACCTACGAGCAGTACTTC.